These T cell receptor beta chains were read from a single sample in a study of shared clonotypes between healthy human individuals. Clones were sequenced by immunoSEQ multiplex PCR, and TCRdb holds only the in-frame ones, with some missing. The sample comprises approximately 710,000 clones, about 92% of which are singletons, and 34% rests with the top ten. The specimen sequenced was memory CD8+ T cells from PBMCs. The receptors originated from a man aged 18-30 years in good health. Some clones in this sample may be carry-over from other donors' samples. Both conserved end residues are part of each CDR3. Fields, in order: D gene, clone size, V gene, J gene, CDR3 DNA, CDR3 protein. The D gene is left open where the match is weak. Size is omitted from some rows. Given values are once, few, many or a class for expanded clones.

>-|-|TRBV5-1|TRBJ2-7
TGCGCAAGCGCCGGGATCAGGGGGCGGGAGAGTCGGTACGAGCAGTACTTC
CASAGIRGRESRYEQYF
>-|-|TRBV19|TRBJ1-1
TGTGCCAGTAGTGCCCCTAGGGCGGGCACTGAAGCTTTCTTT
CASSAPRAGTEAFF
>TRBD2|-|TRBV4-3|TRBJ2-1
TGCGCCAGCAGCCGCGGGAGGGCCTATTATGAGCAGTTCTTC
CASSRGRAYYEQFF
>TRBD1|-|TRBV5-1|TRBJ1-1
TGCGCCAGCAGACCTGGCCGGACAGGTTTGGGCACTGAAGCTTTCTTT
CASRPGRTGLGTEAFF
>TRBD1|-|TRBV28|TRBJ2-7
TGTGCCAGCAGTATGACAGGGGTGCAGTACTTC
CASSMTGVQYF
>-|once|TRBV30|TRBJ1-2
TGTGCCTGGAGTGTAGACGTGGGGGTCTATGGCTACACCTTC
CAWSVDVGVYGYTF
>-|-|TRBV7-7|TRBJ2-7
TGTGCCAGCAGCCCGCGGGACCGCTCCTACGAGCAGTACTTC
CASSPRDRSYEQYF
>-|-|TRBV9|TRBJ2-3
TGTGCCAGCAGCGTATTTGAGGAGAGGGGGTCGGATACGCAGTATTTT
CASSVFEERGSDTQYF
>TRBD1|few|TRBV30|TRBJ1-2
TGTGCCTGGAAAGGGACAGAATATGGCTACACCTTC
CAWKGTEYGYTF
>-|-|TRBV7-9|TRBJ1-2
TGTGCCAGCAGCCCCAGGGAAACTAACTATGGCTACACCTTC
CASSPRETNYGYTF
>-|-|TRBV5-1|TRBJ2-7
TGCGCCAGCAGCTACCCCAGAGGTTCCGAGCAGTACTTC
CASSYPRGSEQYF
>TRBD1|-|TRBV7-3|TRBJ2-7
TGTGCCAGCAGCCCGGGACAGGGTGACGAGCAGTACTTC
CASSPGQGDEQYF
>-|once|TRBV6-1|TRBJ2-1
TGTGCCAGCAGTAAGGTAGGGGGAGGTCAGTATGAGCAGTTCTTC
CASSKVGGGQYEQFF
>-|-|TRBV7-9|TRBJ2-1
TGTGCCAGCAGTTCCCTGACATTCTACAATGAGCAGTTCTTC
CASSSLTFYNEQFF
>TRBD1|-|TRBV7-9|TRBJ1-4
TGTGCCAGCAGCTTCCAGGGGGCGCTATCCGAAAAACTGTTTTTT
CASSFQGALSEKLFF
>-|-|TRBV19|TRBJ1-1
TGTGCCAGTAGTATAGATCTAGGCCATCAGAACACTGAAGCTTTCTTT
CASSIDLGHQNTEAFF
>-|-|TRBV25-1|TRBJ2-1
TGTGCCAGCAGTGCTCCAGGGGTTGGCTCCTACAATGAGCAGTTCTTC
CASSAPGVGSYNEQFF
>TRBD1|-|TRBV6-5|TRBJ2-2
TGTGCCAGCAGTTGGGACAGGGGGGGGACCGGGGAGCTGTTTTTT
CASSWDRGGTGELFF
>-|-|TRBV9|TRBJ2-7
TGTGCCAGCAGCCGTAATGGTGGGGGCGCCGGATACGAGCAGTACTTC
CASSRNGGGAGYEQYF
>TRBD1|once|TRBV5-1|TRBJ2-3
TGCGCCAGCAGCTCCCCCGGGACAGGGACAGATACGCAGTATTTT
CASSSPGTGTDTQYF
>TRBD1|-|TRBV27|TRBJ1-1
TGTGCCAGCACCCCGGGACAGGGTAGGACTGAAGCTTTCTTT
CASTPGQGRTEAFF
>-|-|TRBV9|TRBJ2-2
TGTGCCAGCAGCGTAGTAGGCGGCGCCGGGGAGCTGTTTTTT
CASSVVGGAGELFF
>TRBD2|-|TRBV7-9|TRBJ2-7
TGTGCCAGCAGCTCCTTAGCGGGGACCTACGAGCAGTACTTC
CASSSLAGTYEQYF
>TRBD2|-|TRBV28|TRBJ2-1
TGTGCCAGCAGTTTTAGACTAGCTAGGAATGAGCAGTTCTTC
CASSFRLARNEQFF
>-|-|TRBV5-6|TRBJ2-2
TGTGCCAGCAGCTTTTCCACCGGGGAGCTGTTTTTT
CASSFSTGELFF
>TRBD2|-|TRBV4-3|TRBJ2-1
TGCGCCAGCAGCCAAGAGGCGGGAGGGTCCTACAATGAGCAGTTCTTC
CASSQEAGGSYNEQFF
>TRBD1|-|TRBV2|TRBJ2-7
TGTGCCAGCAAAATGGGACAGTCGAGTTACGAGCAGTACTTC
CASKMGQSSYEQYF
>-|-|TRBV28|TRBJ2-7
TGTGCCAGCAGTTTTCGCGGGACATACTACGAGCAGTACTTC
CASSFRGTYYEQYF
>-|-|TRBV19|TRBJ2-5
TGTGCCAGTAGTATACACAGAAACCAAGAGACCCAGTACTTC
CASSIHRNQETQYF
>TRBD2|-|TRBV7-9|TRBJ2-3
TGTGCCAGCAGCTTGGGACTAAGCACAGATACGCAGTATTTT
CASSLGLSTDTQYF
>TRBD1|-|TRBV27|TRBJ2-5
TGTGCCAGCAGTATACGCAGGGGGCGGGAGACCCAGTACTTC
CASSIRRGRETQYF
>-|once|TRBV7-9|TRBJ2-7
TGCGCCAGCAGCCTCACGGCAATTGGGACTTTCTACGAGCAGTACTTC
CASSLTAIGTFYEQYF
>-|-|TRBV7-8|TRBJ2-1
TGTGCCAGCAGCCCGCCTGGGAGGCGCGATACCTACAATGAGCAGTTCTTC
CASSPPGRRDTYNEQFF
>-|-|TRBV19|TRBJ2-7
TGTGCCAGTAGTATCCGGGTCAGTAGCTACGAGCAGTACTTC
CASSIRVSSYEQYF
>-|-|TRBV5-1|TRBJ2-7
TGCGCCAGCAGCTTGTCTGTCGAATCCTACGAGCAGTACTTC
CASSLSVESYEQYF
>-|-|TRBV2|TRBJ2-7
TGTGCCAGCACCGAACGGGGGCACCCCTACGAGCAGTACTTC
CASTERGHPYEQYF
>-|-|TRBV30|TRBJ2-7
TGTGCCTGGAGTGTATCTGGGGGAACCGAGCAGTACTTC
CAWSVSGGTEQYF
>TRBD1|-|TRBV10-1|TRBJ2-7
TGCGCCAGCAGTGAGTCAGGGACAGGGGGCACTCAGCAGTACTTC
CASSESGTGGTQQYF
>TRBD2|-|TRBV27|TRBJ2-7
TGTGCCAGCAGTTTAGGGGGGGGATGGGGACCCTACGAGCAGTACTTC
CASSLGGGWGPYEQYF
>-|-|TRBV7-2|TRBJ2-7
TGTGCCAGCAGCCGCGGCCCAAGGGGCAGGGGCTACGAGCAGTACTTC
CASSRGPRGRGYEQYF
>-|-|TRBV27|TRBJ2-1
TGTGCCAGCAGTTCGGCCGAAATAGCCTACTACAATGAGCAGTTCTTC
CASSSAEIAYYNEQFF
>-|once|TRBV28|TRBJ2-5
TGTGCCAGCTATTTAAACCAGCGGGAGACCCAGTACTTC
CASYLNQRETQYF
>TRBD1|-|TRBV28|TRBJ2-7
TGTGCCAGCGGACAGGGTAACTCCTACGAGCAGTACTTC
CASGQGNSYEQYF
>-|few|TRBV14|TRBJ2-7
TGTGCCAGCAGCCAAGACGCCCTTACCTACGAGCAGTACTTC
CASSQDALTYEQYF
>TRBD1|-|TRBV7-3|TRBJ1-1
TGTGCCAGCAGCCCCAGGGGGCAGGACACTGAAGCTTTCTTT
CASSPRGQDTEAFF
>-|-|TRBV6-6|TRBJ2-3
TGTGCCGGCGGGTGGGATACGCAGTATTTT
CAGGWDTQYF
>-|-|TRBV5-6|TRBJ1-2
TGTGCCAGCAGCTTGGGACAAGCAAACTATGGCTACACCTTC
CASSLGQANYGYTF
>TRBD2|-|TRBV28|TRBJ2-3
TGTGCCAGCAGACCCAGCGGGAGGGAAGATACGCAGTATTTT
CASRPSGREDTQYF
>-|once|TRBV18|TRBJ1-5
TGTGCCAGCTCACCAGGGGCCAGCGTGATTAAGCCCCAGCATTTT
CASSPGASVIKPQHF
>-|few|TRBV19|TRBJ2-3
TGTGCCAGTAGTATCCCTCGCGGGGAAGGAACAGATACGCAGTATTTT
CASSIPRGEGTDTQYF
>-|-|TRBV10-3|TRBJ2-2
TGTGCCAGCAGTGACCCCGTTATGGACTCAACCGGGGAGCTGTTTTTT
CASSDPVMDSTGELFF
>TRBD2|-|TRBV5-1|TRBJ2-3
TGCGCCAGCAGCTTGGAAGGACGGACTAGCGGAATCACAGATACGCAGTATTTT
CASSLEGRTSGITDTQYF
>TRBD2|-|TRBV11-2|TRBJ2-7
TGTGCCAGCAGCCCTAGCGGGGGCTTCCTACAGGAGCAGTACTTC
CASSPSGGFLQEQYF
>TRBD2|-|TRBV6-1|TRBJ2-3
TGTGCCAGCCCCGGGACTAGCGGACCCACAGATACGCAGTATTTT
CASPGTSGPTDTQYF
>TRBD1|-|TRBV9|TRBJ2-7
TGTGCCAGCAGCGTGGCTGGGACAGGGGTGGAGCAGTACTTC
CASSVAGTGVEQYF
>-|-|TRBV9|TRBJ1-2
TGTGCCAGCAGCGGGGAAAGGACGCAGGGCCCCTTCAACTATGGCTACACCTTC
CASSGERTQGPFNYGYTF